A selection of T cell receptor beta chains follows, all from one sample in a study of CD8 T cells in Susac syndrome. One entry per CDR3 protein results from TCRdb running MiXCR on the immunoSEQ multiplex PCR reads. The sample records roughly 200,000 distinct CDR3 sequences, 95% being singletons. The specimen was CD4+ T cells from PBMCs. The receptor set was obtained from a human donor with multiple sclerosis. The CDR3 runs from the conserved cysteine through the conserved F or W. The order of the fields is clone size, D gene, CDR3 length, J gene, V gene, CDR3 protein, CDR3 DNA. D genes are given only for firm matches. Size tells how often a clone was seen (once, few, many) or the class of an expanded clone, and some rows leave it out.

>NA|TRBD1|15|TRBJ1-2|TRBV6-5
CASTRTGLASYGYTF
TGTGCCAGCACAAGGACAGGGTTGGCCTCTTATGGCTACACCTTC
>NA|NA|14|TRBJ1-1|TRBV9
CASSVGPQNTEAFF
TGTGCCAGCAGCGTAGGCCCGCAGAACACTGAAGCTTTCTTT
>NA|NA|15|TRBJ2-1|TRBV29-1
CSAPTGPSSYNEQFF
TGCAGCGCGCCGACCGGACCGAGCTCCTACAATGAGCAGTTCTTC
>NA|TRBD1|16|TRBJ1-5|TRBV30
CAWSSPGTGGGQPQHF
TGTGCCTGGAGCTCGCCCGGGACAGGGGGTGGGCAGCCCCAGCATTTT
>NA|NA|12|TRBJ1-1|TRBV12-3/TRBV12-4
CASSRLDTEAFF
TGTGCCAGCTCCAGGTTGGACACTGAAGCTTTCTTT
>NA|NA|16|TRBJ1-6|TRBV9
CASSASGGPFNSPLHF
TGTGCCAGCAGCGCCTCTGGGGGACCTTTTAATTCACCCCTCCACTTT
>NA|NA|14|TRBJ1-1|TRBV6-1
CASSLGGGAAEAFF
TGTGCCAGCAGTCTAGGAGGAGGCGCCGCTGAAGCTTTCTTT
>NA|TRBD1|16|TRBJ1-6|TRBV6-1
CASSRQGAGYNSPLHF
TGTGCCAGCAGCCGACAGGGGGCCGGCTATAATTCACCCCTCCACTTT
>NA|TRBD2|15|TRBJ2-7|TRBV20-1
CSAPLSAGGPSEQYF
TGCAGTGCCCCTTTGAGTGCGGGGGGGCCGAGCGAGCAGTACTTC
>NA|NA|16|TRBJ2-7|TRBV20-1
CSAISRRSASSYEQYF
TGCAGTGCCATCTCCCGCCGGTCCGCCAGCTCCTACGAGCAGTACTTC
>once|NA|13|TRBJ1-2|TRBV30
CAWSVGRIYGYTF
TGTGCCTGGAGTGTAGGGAGAATCTATGGCTACACCTTC
>NA|NA|16|TRBJ2-3|TRBV9
CASSVRSLQGTDTQYF
TGTGCCAGCAGCGTAAGATCCCTCCAAGGGACAGATACGCAGTATTTT
>NA|NA|11|TRBJ2-5|TRBV30
CAWSGQETQYF
TGTGCCTGGAGTGGGCAAGAGACCCAGTACTTC
>NA|TRBD1|14|TRBJ1-6|TRBV2
CASSFGQGNSPLHF
TGTGCCAGCAGTTTTGGACAGGGGAATTCACCCCTCCACTTT
>NA|NA|14|TRBJ2-1|TRBV7-9
CASSQGHTYNEQFF
TGTGCCAGCAGCCAGGGACACACATACAATGAGCAGTTCTTC
>NA|TRBD2|14|TRBJ2-1|TRBV20-1
CSAFVAGGNNEQFF
TGCAGTGCTTTCGTAGCGGGGGGAAACAATGAGCAGTTCTTC
>few|NA|11|TRBJ2-2|TRBV12-3/TRBV12-4
CASSFPGELFF
TGTGCCAGCAGTTTCCCTGGGGAGCTGTTTTTT
>NA|TRBD1|18|TRBJ1-2|TRBV30
CAWSVLVIWDRTHYGYTF
TGTGCCTGGAGTGTATTGGTAATTTGGGACAGGACCCACTATGGCTACACCTTC
>NA|NA|15|TRBJ1-5|TRBV12-3/TRBV12-4
CASSLFGDSNQPQHF
TGTGCCAGCAGTCTCTTCGGGGACAGCAATCAGCCCCAGCATTTT
>NA|TRBD1|17|TRBJ1-5|TRBV12-5
CASGSGPGQEYNQPQHF
TGTGCTAGTGGCAGCGGCCCGGGACAGGAATACAATCAGCCCCAGCATTTT
>once|TRBD1|11|TRBJ1-1|TRBV6-5
CASSFRGGAFF
TGTGCCAGCAGTTTCAGGGGGGGAGCTTTCTTT
>NA|TRBD2|14|TRBJ2-1|TRBV7-9
CASSSRAGANEQFF
TGTGCCAGCAGTAGCCGAGCGGGGGCGAATGAGCAGTTCTTC